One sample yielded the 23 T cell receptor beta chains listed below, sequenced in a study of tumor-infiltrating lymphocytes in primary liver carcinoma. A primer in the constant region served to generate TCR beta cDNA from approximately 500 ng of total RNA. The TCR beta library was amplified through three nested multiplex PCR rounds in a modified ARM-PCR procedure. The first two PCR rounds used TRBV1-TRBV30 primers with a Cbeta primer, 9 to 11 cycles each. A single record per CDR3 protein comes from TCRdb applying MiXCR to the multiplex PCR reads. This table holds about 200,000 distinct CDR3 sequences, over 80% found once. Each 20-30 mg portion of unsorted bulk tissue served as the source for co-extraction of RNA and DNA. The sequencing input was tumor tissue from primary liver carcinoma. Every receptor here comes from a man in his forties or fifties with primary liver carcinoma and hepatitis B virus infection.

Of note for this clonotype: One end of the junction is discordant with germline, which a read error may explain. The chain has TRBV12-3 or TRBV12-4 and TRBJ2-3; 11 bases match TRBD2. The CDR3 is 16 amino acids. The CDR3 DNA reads TGTGTCAGCAGTTCGAGGACTAGCGGGCTCACAGATACGCAGTATTTT. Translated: CVSSSRTSGLTDTQYF.

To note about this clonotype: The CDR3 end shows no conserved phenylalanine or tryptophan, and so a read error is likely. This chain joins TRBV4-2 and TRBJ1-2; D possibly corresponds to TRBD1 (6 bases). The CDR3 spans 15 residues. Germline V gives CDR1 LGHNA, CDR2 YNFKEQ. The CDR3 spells CARSPRGDLNNGYTL. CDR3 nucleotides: TGTGCCAGAAGCCCGAGGGGGGATCTCAACAATGGCTACACCCTC.

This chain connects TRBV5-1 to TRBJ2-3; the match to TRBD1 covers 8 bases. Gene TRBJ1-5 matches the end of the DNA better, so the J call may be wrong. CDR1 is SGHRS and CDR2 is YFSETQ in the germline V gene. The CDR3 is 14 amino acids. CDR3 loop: CASNGQGVPDKQHF. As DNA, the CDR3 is TGCGCCAGCAACGGACAGGGAGTACCAGATAAGCAGCATTTT.

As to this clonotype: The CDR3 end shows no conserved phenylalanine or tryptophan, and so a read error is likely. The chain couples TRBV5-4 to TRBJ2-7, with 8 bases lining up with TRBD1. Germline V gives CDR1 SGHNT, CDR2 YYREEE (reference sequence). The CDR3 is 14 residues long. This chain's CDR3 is CASSLGQGGYEQYS. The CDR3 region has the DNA TGTGCCAGTAGCTTAGGACAGGGTGGCTACGAGCAGTACTCC.

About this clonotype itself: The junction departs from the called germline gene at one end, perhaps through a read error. The CDR3 loop is CASSPGSFFSGANILTF. CDR3 coding DNA: TGTGCCAGCAGCCCCGGGTCTTTCTTCTCTGGGGCCAACATCCTTACTTTC. The chain couples TRBV5-4 to TRBJ2-6; the D gene is possibly TRBD1 (5 bases). This CDR3 contains 17 residues. The V gene's germline CDR1 is SGHNT and CDR2 YYREEE (reference sequence).

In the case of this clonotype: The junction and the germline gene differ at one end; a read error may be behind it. CDR3 sequence: CASSLWGRPSYNEQCF. The CDR3 DNA reads TGTGCAAGCAGCTTATGGGGCAGGCCCTCCTACAATGAGCAGTGCTTC. This chain joins TRBV11-1 and TRBJ2-1, with D possibly matching TRBD1 (5 bases). Germline assignment: CDR1 SGHAT and CDR2 FQDESV (reference sequence). The CDR3 is made up of 16 amino acids.

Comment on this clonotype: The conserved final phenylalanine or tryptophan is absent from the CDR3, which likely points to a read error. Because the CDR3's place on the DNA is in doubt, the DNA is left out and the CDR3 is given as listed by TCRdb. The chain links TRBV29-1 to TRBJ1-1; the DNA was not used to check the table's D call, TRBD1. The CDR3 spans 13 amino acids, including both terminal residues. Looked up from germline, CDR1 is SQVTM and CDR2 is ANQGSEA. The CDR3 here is CSAPGQLVTETFY.

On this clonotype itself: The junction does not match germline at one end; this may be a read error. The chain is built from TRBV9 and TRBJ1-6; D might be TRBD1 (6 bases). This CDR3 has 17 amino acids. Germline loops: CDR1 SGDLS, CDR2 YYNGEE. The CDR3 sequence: CASSVGGQSSYNSPFHF. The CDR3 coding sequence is TGTGCCAGCAGCGTAGGGGGACAAAGCTCCTATAATTCACCCTTCCACTTT.

The CDR3 loop is CASSPGQLQPQHF. The DNA for the CDR3 is TGTGCCAGCAGCCCGGGACAGCTTCAGCCCCAGCATTTT. This chain joins TRBV2 and TRBJ1-5, with 7 bases lining up with TRBD1. CDR3 size: 13 residues. Germline CDR1 reads SNHLY; CDR2 reads FYNNEI. V lost 6 bases, J lost 6 bases, and 5 bases stayed unmatched.

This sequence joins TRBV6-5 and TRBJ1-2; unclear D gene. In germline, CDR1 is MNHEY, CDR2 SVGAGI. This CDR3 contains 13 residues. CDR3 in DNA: TGTGTCAACAGCCCACCTGGGAGCCATGGCTACACCTTC. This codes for CVNSPPGSHGYTF.

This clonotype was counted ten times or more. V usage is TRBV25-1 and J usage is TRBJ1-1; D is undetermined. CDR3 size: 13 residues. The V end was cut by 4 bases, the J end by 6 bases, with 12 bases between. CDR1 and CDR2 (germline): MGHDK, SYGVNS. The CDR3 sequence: CASSGVGDSEAFF. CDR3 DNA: TGTGCCAGCAGTGGGGTGGGAGACTCTGAAGCTTTCTTT.

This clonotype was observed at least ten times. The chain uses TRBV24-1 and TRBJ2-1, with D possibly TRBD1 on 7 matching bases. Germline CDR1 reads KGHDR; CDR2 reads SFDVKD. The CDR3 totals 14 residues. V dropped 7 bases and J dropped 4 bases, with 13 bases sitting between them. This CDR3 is CATSAGQIYNEQFF. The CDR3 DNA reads TGTGCCACCAGCGCGGGACAGATTTACAATGAGCAGTTCTTC.

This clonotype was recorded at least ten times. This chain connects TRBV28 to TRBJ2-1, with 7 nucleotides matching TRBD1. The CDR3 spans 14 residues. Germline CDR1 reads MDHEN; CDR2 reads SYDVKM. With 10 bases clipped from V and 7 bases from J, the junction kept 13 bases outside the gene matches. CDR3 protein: CANKKTGQKNEQFF. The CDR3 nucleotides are TGTGCCAACAAAAAGACAGGGCAGAAAAATGAGCAGTTCTTC.

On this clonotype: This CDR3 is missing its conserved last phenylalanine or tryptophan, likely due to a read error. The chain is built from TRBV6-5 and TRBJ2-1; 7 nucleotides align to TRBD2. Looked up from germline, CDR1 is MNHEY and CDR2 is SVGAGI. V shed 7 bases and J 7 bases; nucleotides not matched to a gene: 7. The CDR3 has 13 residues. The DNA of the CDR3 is TGTGCCAGCAATGGGGGGGGGAGGAATGAGCAGTTCTTA. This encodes CASNGGGRNEQFL.

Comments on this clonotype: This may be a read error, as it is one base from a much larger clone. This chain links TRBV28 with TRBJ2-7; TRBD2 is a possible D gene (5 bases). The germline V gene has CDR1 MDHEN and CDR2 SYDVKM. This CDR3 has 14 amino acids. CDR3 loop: CASNPALGNYELYF. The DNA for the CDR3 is TGTGCCAGCAACCCCGCACTAGGAAACTACGAGCTGTACTTC.

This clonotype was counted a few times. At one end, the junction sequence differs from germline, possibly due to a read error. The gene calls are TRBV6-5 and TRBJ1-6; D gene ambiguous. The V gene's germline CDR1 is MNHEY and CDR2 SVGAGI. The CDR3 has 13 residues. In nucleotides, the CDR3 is TGTGCCGGCAGCCCTAAGCCTAATTCACCCCTCCACTTT. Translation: CAGSPKPNSPLHF.

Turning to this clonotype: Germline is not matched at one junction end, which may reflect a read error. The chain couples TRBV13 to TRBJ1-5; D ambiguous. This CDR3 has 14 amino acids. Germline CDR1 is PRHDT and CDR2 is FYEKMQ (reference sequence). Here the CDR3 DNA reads TGTGCCTGCAGCTTAGGCGGTAGCAATCAGCACCAGCATTTT. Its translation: CACSLGGSNQHQHF.

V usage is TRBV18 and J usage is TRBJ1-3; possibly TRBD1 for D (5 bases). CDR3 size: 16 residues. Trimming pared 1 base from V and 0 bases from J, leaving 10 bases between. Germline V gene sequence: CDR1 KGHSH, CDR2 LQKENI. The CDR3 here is CASSPQGLYSGNTIYF. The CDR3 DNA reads TGTGCCAGCTCACCACAGGGACTCTACTCTGGAAACACCATATATTTT.

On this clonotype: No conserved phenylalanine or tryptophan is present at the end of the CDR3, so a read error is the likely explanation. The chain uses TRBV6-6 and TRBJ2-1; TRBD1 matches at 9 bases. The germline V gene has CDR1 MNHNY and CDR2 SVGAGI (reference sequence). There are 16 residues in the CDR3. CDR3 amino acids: CANSYGGQGNYNEQFL. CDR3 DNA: TGTGCCAACAGTTACGGGGGACAGGGAAATTACAATGAGCAGTTCTTA.

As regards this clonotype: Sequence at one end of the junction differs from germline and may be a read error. The CDR3, as DNA: TGCGCCAGCAGAATTCAGGAGGACACAGGTACGCAGTATTTT. This codes for CASRIQEDTGTQYF. The chain has TRBV5-1 and TRBJ2-3; D assignment may be TRBD1 or TRBD2 (5 bases each). The CDR3 has 14 amino acids. Germline CDR1 is SGHRS and CDR2 is YFSETQ.

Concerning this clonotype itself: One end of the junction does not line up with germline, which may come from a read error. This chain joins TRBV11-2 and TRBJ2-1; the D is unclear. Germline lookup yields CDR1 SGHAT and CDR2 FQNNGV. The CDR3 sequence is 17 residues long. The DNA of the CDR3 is TGTACCAGCAGCTTACTCGATCTCTCGAGCTCCTACAATGAGCAGTTGTTC. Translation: CTSSLLDLSSSYNEQLF. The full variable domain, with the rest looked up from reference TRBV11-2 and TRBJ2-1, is EAGVAQSPRYKIIEKRQSVAFWCNPISGHATLYWYQQILGQGPKLLIQFQNNGVVDDSQLPKDRFSAERLKGVDSTLKIQPAKLEDSAVYLCTSSLLDLSSSYNEQLFGPGTRLTVL.

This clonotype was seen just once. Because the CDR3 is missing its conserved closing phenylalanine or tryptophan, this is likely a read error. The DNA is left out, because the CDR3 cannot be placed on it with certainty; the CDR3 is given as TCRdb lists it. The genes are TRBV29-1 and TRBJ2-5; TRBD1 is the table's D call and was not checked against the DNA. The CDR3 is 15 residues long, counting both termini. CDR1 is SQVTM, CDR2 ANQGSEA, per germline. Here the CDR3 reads CSVEADRGRAEAHYL.

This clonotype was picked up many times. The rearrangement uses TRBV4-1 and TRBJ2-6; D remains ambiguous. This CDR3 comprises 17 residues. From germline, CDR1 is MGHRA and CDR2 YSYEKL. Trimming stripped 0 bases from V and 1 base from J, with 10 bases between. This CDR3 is CASSQEEWGSGANVLTF. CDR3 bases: TGCGCCAGCAGCCAAGAGGAATGGGGTTCTGGGGCCAACGTCCTGACTTTC.